This TCR beta chain was recorded in a study of cytomegalovirus exposure and HLA in healthy donors. Study results and caveats: In a later analysis, TCR beta V- and J-gene trimming was associated with a missense DCLRE1C variant. The study recorded 150 to 200 TCR beta chains that were cytomegalovirus-associated.

As for this clone: What it binds is not known.

CDR1 and CDR2 (germline): SGHAT, FQNNGV. The CDR3 is 15 residues long. V dropped 6 bases and J dropped 6; count of bases not matched to a gene: 9. The PCR was carried out with 60 Vbeta primers and 13 Jbeta primers. Assay used: immunoSEQ multiplex PCR; TCRdb lists only in-frame clones, some missing. The profile covers some 180,000 clones, with more than 9.5% appearing a single time and roughly 7.7% taken by the ten largest. The TCR originated in a man aged 50 to 59 in good health and CMV-seropositive. Sequenced input: PBMCs. This rearrangement joins TRBV11-2 to TRBJ2-5, with TRBD2 identical over 11 bases. The CDR3 spells CASRRPGLAEKTQYF. The CDR3 nucleotides are TGTGCCAGCAGGAGACCGGGACTAGCGGAAAAGACCCAGTACTTC.